This TCR beta chain came from a study of OX40 agonist ivuxolimab in advanced cancers. Study as a whole: Prior anti-PD-1, anti-PD-L1 or anti-CTLA-4 therapy did not bar entry, and more than 35% had some.

Study observations and caveats: The investigators did not determine what antigen specificity the expanded peripheral T cells had. CD8+ T cells were the subset that, on average, had more expanded clones than CD4+.

A remark on this clone: Its antigen is unknown.

Clones were read by immunoSEQ multiplex PCR, and TCRdb kept only the in-frame ones, dropping some. The sample holds about 31,000 clones, 80% to 90% seen once. This CDR3 contains 12 residues. The V gene end was trimmed by 7 bases and the J gene end by 5 bases; junction bases not matched to a gene: 2. CDR1 and CDR2 from the germline V gene are MDHEN and SYDVKM. The specimen was CD4+ or CD8+ T cells sorted from blood, collected in a trial of the OX40 agonist ivuxolimab. This TCR was sampled from an adult with an advanced solid tumor such as melanoma, head and neck, liver or kidney cancer. The genes are TRBV28 and TRBJ1-3, with 7 positions matching TRBD1. Written as DNA, the CDR3 is TGTGCCAGCACGACAGGGCGAAACACCATATATTTT. It is translated as CASTTGRNTIYF.